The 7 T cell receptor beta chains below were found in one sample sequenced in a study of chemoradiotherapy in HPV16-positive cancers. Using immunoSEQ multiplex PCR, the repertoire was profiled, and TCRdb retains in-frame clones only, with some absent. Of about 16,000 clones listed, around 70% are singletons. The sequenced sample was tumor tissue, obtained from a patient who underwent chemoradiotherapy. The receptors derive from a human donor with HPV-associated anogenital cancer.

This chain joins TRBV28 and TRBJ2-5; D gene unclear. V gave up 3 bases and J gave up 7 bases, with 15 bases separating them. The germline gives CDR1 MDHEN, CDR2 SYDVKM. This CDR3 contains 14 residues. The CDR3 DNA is TGTGCCAGCAGTTTTGGCCCGGGTACGGGGACCCAGTACTTC. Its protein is CASSFGPGTGTQYF.

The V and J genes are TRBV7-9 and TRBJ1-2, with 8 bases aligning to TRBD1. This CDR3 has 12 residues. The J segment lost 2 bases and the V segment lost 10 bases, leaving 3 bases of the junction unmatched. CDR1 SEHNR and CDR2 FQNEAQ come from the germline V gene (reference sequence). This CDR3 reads CATDRGNYGYTF. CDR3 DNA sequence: TGTGCCACCGACAGGGGAAACTATGGCTACACCTTC. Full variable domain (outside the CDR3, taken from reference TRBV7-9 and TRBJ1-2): DTGVSQNPRHKITKRGQNVTFRCDPISEHNRLYWYRQTLGQGPEFLTYFQNEAQLEKSRLLSDRFSAERPKGSFSTLEIQRTEQGDSAMYLCATDRGNYGYTFGSGTRLTVV.

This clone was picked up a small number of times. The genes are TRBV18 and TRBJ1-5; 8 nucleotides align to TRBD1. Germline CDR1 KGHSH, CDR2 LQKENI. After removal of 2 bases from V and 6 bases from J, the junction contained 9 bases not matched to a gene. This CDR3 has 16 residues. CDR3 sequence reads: CASSPFPGQGGQPQHF. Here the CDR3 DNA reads TGTGCCAGCTCACCATTTCCAGGACAGGGAGGTCAGCCCCAGCATTTT.

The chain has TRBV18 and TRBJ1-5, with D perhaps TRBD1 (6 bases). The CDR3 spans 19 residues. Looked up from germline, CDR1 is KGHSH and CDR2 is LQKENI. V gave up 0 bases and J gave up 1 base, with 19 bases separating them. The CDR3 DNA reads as TGTGCCAGCTCACCACCGAGAGAGAACAGGGAAGAAAGCAATCAGCCCCAGCATTTT. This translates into CASSPPRENREESNQPQHF.

The CDR3 loop is CASSPTTGGTGELFF. Written as DNA, the CDR3 is TGTGCCAGCAGTCCGACGACAGGGGGCACCGGGGAGCTGTTTTTT. The chain carries TRBV28 and TRBJ2-2; 9 nucleotides match TRBD1. CDR1 and CDR2 (germline): MDHEN, SYDVKM. The CDR3 is made up of 15 amino acids. Trimming took 5 bases from V and 4 from J; bases not matched to a gene: 5.

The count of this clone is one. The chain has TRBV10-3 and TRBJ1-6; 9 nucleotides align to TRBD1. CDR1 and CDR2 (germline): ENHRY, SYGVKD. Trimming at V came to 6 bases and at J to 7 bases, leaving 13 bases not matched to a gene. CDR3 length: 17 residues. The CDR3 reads CAIRPGTGLGLNSPLHF. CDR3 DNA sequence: TGTGCCATCAGGCCGGGGACAGGGTTGGGCCTAAATTCACCCCTCCACTTT.

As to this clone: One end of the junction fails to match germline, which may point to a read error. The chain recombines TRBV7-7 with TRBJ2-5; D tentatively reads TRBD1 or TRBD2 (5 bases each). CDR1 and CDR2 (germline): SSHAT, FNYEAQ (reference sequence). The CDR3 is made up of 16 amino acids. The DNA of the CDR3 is TGTGCTAGCAGTACTAGACCGGACTTGACCGGGGCGACCCAGTACTTC. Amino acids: CASSTRPDLTGATQYF.